The text below deals with one T cell receptor (beta chain). This sample was included in a study of technical replicates of blood from several donors. The CDR3 sequence is 14 residues long. V was pared by 7 bases and J by 2 bases, with 15 bases between. Germline V gene sequence: CDR1 MNHEY, CDR2 SVGAGI. Repertoires were generated with immunoSEQ multiplex PCR, while TCRdb's copy carries only in-frame clones and drops some. The repertoire includes around 80,000 clones, approximately 94% of them detected once, and approximately 0.42% sits in the top ten. This sequence originates from a human donor in good health. The V and J genes are TRBV6-5 and TRBJ2-7; D may be TRBD1 (6 bases). The sequenced sample was T cells isolated from PBMCs. CDR3 DNA sequence: TGTGCCAGCAAATTCCCGGGACACACCTACGAGCAGTACTTC. Translating gives CASKFPGHTYEQYF.